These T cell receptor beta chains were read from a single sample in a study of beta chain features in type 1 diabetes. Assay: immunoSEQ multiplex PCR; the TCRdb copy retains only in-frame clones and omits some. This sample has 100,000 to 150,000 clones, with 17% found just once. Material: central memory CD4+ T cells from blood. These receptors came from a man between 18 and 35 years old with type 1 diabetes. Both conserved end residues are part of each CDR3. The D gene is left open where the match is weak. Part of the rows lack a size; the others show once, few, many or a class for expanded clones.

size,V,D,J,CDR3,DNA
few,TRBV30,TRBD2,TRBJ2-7,CAWTSGGDLQYF,TGTGCCTGGACTAGCGGGGGGGACCTGCAGTACTTC
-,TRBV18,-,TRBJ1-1,CASSPQVEAFF,TGTGCCAGCTCACCTCAGGTTGAAGCTTTCTTT
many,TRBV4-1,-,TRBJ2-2,CASSQTSGYLAGELFF,TGCGCCAGCAGCCAGACGTCAGGGTACTTGGCCGGGGAGCTGTTTTTT
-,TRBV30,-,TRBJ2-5,CAWSGYPEGTQYF,TGTGCCTGGAGTGGTTACCCCGAGGGGACCCAGTACTTC
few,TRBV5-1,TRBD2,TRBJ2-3,CASSLASSGSTMGTDTQYF,TGCGCCAGCAGCTTAGCTTCCAGCGGGAGTACTATGGGCACAGATACGCAGTATTTT
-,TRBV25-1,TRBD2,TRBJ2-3,CASSEARAGGYTQYF,TGTGCCAGCAGTGAGGCGCGAGCGGGGGGTTATACGCAGTATTTT
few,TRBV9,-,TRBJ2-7,CASPGGVYEQYF,TGTGCCAGCCCCGGAGGGGTCTACGAGCAGTACTTC
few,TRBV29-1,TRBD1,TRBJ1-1,CSVGHRGEAFF,TGCAGCGTTGGACACAGGGGGGAAGCTTTCTTT
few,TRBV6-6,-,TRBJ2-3,CASSSLQRTDTQYF,TGTGCCAGCAGTTCCCTACAACGTACAGATACGCAGTATTTT
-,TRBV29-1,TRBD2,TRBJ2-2,CSVAGTTYTGELFF,TGCAGCGTCGCTGGGACTACATACACCGGGGAGCTGTTTTTT
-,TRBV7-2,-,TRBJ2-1,CASSASDQGAYNEQFF,TGTGCCAGCAGCGCCTCGGACCAGGGAGCGTACAATGAGCAGTTCTTC
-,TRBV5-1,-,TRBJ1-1,CASSRLVGDTEAFF,TGCGCCAGCAGCCGATTGGTGGGGGACACTGAAGCTTTCTTT
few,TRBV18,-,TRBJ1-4,CASSPRQGRGEKLFF,TGTGCCAGCTCACCACGTCAGGGGCGAGGGGAAAAACTGTTTTTT
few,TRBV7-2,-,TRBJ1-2,CASSLQGFNYGYTF,TGTGCCAGCAGCTTACAGGGATTTAACTATGGCTACACCTTC
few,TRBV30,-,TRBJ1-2,CAWSGNTYGYTF,TGTGCCTGGAGCGGGAACACCTATGGCTACACCTTC
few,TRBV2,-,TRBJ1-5,CASSEINRADQPQHF,TGTGCCAGCAGTGAAATAAACAGGGCGGATCAGCCCCAGCATTTT
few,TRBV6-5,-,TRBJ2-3,CASNPSGLAPDTQYF,TGTGCCAGTAACCCTAGTGGCTTAGCCCCAGATACGCAGTATTTT
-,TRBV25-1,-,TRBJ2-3,CASSAYGTAYTDTQYF,TGTGCCAGCAGTGCCTACGGGACGGCCTACACAGATACGCAGTATTTT
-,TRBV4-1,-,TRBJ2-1,CASSQEEGDPALHNEQFF,TGCGCCAGCAGCCAAGAAGAAGGGGACCCCGCACTGCACAATGAGCAGTTCTTC
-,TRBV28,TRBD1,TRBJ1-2,CASTPGQNYGYTF,TGTGCCAGCACTCCGGGACAGAACTATGGCTACACCTTC
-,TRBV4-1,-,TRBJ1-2,CASSRRVKYGYTF,TGCGCCAGCAGTCGCAGGGTGAAGTATGGCTACACCTTC
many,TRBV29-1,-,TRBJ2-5,CSGLRVLETQYF,TGCAGCGGACTCAGGGTTTTGGAGACCCAGTACTTC
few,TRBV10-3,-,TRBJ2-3,CAIILATIGTPTETQYF,TGTGCCATCATCCTAGCCACCATAGGGACTCCTACAGAGACGCAGTATTTT
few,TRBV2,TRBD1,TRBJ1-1,CASLGQGALATEAFF,TGTGCCAGCTTAGGACAGGGTGCTTTGGCCACTGAAGCTTTCTTT
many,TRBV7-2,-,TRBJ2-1,CASNPYGKYNEQFF,TGTGCCAGCAACCCCTATGGGAAATACAATGAGCAGTTCTTC
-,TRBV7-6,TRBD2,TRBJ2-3,CASSLTMGSAGGDTQYF,TGTGCCAGCAGCTTAACCATGGGTAGCGCGGGAGGAGATACGCAGTATTTT
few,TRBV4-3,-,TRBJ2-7,CASSQWVDSSYEQYF,TGCGCCAGCAGCCAGTGGGTCGACAGTTCCTACGAGCAGTACTTC
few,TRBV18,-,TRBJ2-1,CASSPARYNEQFF,TGTGCCAGCTCACCCGCTAGGTACAATGAGCAGTTCTTC
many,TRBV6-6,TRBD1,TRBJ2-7,CASRNDRDWEYEQYF,TGTGCCAGCAGAAACGACAGGGATTGGGAGTACGAGCAGTACTTC
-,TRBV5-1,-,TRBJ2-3,CASSLAGVGPDTQYF,TGCGCCAGCAGCTTGGCCGGTGTAGGGCCAGATACGCAGTATTTT
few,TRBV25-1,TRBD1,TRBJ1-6,CASSDTGVLGSPLHF,TGTGCCAGCAGTGACACAGGGGTCTTAGGATCACCCCTCCACTTT
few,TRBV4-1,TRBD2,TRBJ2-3,CASSQEGGSSGGADTQYF,TGCGCCAGCAGCCAAGAAGGAGGGTCGAGCGGGGGAGCAGATACGCAGTATTTT
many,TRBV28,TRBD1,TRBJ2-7,CASRQGQPSYEQYF,TGTGCCAGCAGACAGGGACAGCCCTCCTACGAGCAGTACTTC
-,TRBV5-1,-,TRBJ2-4,CASSLEPESWEYF,TGCGCCAGCAGCTTGGAACCGGAGTCGTGGGAGTACTTC
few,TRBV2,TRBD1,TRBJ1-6,CASNRQGGSPLHF,TGTGCCAGCAACAGACAGGGCGGTTCACCCCTCCACTTT
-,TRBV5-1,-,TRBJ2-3,CASSLNGASTDTQYF,TGCGCCAGCAGCTTGAACGGGGCTTCAACAGATACGCAGTATTTT
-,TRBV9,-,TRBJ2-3,CASSIQQGGTDTQYF,TGTGCCAGCAGCATACAACAGGGTGGGACAGATACGCAGTATTTT
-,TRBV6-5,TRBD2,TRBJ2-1,CASSYRREAYNEQFF,TGTGCCAGCAGTTATAGGCGGGAGGCCTACAATGAGCAGTTCTTC
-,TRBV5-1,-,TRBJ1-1,CASSLDKNTEAFF,TGCGCCAGCAGCCTGGACAAGAACACTGAAGCTTTCTTT
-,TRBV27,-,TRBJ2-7,CASSLSRVKSYEQYF,TGTGCCAGCAGTTTATCAAGGGTAAAATCCTACGAGCAGTACTTC
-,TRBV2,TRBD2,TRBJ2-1,CASEREGNEQFF,TGTGCCAGTGAGCGGGAGGGGAATGAGCAGTTCTTC
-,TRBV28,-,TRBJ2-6,CASIDPGANVLTF,TGTGCCAGTATAGACCCTGGGGCCAACGTCCTGACTTTC
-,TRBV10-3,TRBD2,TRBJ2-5,CAISDYTSGGAETQYF,TGTGCCATCAGTGACTACACTAGCGGGGGGGCTGAGACCCAGTACTTC
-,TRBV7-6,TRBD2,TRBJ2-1,CASSSGLAGPYNEQFF,TGTGCCAGCAGCTCAGGACTAGCGGGACCCTACAATGAGCAGTTCTTC
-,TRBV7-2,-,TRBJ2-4,CASSLVLGTRQNIQYF,TGTGCCAGCAGCTTGGTTCTTGGGACACGACAAAACATTCAGTACTTC
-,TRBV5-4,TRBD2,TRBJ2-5,CASSLERGSQETQYF,TGTGCCAGCAGCTTGGAGCGGGGGAGCCAAGAGACCCAGTACTTC
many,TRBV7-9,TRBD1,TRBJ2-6,CASSLRGQEIFGANVLTF,TGTGCCAGCAGCTTAAGGGGACAGGAAATATTTGGGGCCAACGTCCTGACTTTC
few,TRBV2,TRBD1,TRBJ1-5,CASSSGTGGQPQHF,TGTGCCAGCAGTTCTGGGACAGGGGGTCAGCCCCAGCATTTT
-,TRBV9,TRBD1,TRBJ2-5,CASSVGAGGSETQYF,TGTGCCAGCAGCGTAGGCGCAGGGGGCTCAGAGACCCAGTACTTC
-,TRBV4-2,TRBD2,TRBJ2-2,CASSFLAGAGELFF,TGTGCCAGCAGCTTTCTAGCGGGGGCCGGGGAGCTGTTTTTT